Listed here is a single T cell receptor beta chain. Taking its sample share into account, this clonotype is large (0.1 to 1%). Its recognized antigen is unknown. Base qualities were left out, and no much larger clone turns up one base away. The sample is drawn from a study of esophageal squamous cell carcinoma tumors (dated by TCRdb to the early 2020s). As for the study more broadly: Immuno relation high and low groups were defined by principal component analysis with K-means clustering applied to immunohistochemical T-cell and checkpoint marker values. The 10 or so cases yielded 1.5 million to 2 million total TCRalpha reads and 1 million to 1.4 million total TCRbeta reads, and approximately 32,000 and 35,000 of those reads, respectively, were unique. The purpose of the study was to evaluate TCR repertoire diversity and shared TCR repertoires of T cells in the tumor environment of esophageal squamous cell carcinoma. The wider cohort included roughly 55 esophageal squamous cell carcinoma patients in Japan who were treated with surgery, of whom about 21 were high and about 32 were low immuno relation cases. TCR sequencing covered around 10 patients: five randomly selected high immuno relation cases and five background-matched low immuno relation cases. The investigation overall reported the following: Only a few cases were included in the TCR repertoire analysis, and no investigation at the CDR3 clonotype level was carried out. No difference in total TCR repertoire counts was observed between groups, whereas significant repertoire counts were found to be higher in the high immuno relation group. About 30% of the 10 cases showed a single dominant TCRalpha VJ recombination with apparently reduced TCRalpha diversity. TCRalpha and TCRbeta chains were sequenced separately, so chain pairing and recognized antigens remained unknown. Given the large variation in the TCRalphabeta repertoire, the shared V|J recombination candidates might have been chosen by chance. Over 26 TRAV|TRAJ and around 24 TRBV|TRBJ combinations appeared shared among high immuno relation cases, including TRAV13-1|TRAJ22 and TRBV7-9|TRBJ2-7.

CDR1 and CDR2 (DFQATT, SNEGSKA) derive from the germline V gene (reference sequence). The CDR3 goes from the cysteine to the phenylalanine over 14 residues. The DNA shown is the 42-base CDR3, in frame from base 1. Here V drops 3 bases and J drops 5 bases, and the junction holds 5 bases not matched to any gene. Patients who received neoadjuvant chemotherapy or who lacked clinical information were excluded from enrollment. The TCR-sequenced cases shown were male, and subtotal esophagectomy with 2- or 3-field lymphadenectomy was performed in the TCR-sequenced cases shown. RNA was extracted from bulk tumor tissue sections with a Qiagen AllPrep kit, without T-cell sorting. Small sections of surgically resected tumor tissue were stored in RNAlater reagent at -80°C until RNA extraction. Library preparation used 5' RACE. PCR was performed with KAPA HiFi using TCRalpha or TCRbeta constant-region primers together with a P20EA primer, and a nested second PCR was then carried out with CA2 or CB2. TCR genes were amplified by unbiased adaptor ligation RT-PCR, with reverse transcription by Superscript III and a polyT18-containing BSL-18E primer. Once second-strand synthesis and blunting were done, the P10EA/P20EA adaptor was ligated onto the 5' end of the cDNA, and NotI digestion came next. For both the first and second PCRs, about 20 cycles of 98 degrees C for 20 s, 65 degrees C for 30 s and 72 degrees C for 1 min were run. Amplicons were indexed with the Nextera XT Index kit v2 Set A, pooled in equimolar amounts and quantified on a Qubit 2.0 Fluorometer. For sequencing, the Illumina MiSeq platform generated 2x300 bp paired-end reads. The authors' pipeline ran thus. Repertoire Genesis software ver.1.0 assigned each read to V and J genes according to the highest identity with IMGT reference sequences. CDR3 was defined as the region from Cys104 to Phe118 plus Gly119 and was translated, and unique sequence reads were defined as those with distinct V, J and CDR3 amino acids. Shared V|J combinations were selected when significance was reached in both a Fisher's exact test in edgeR and a Mann Whitney U test. After singletons were removed and 500 repertoire combinations were bootstrapped, the repertoire dissimilarity index was calculated using the R rdi package. In TCRdb, the public reads were trimmed at Q25 with fastp and aligned with MiXCR, with productive beta chains retained. Rows with a matching CDR3 protein are joined into one entry that keeps the most common DNA and genes. TCRdb, not the original authors, processed these V and J calls. The sample includes thousands of distinct CDR3 sequences, with about 22% observed a single time. The ten largest clones represent 31% of the sample.

Recombination connected TRBV20-1 to TRBJ2-2, with 8 junctional bases fitting TRBD2. The receptor was isolated from a man aged 50-85 years with esophageal squamous cell carcinoma. The source material was tumor tissue. Here is the DNA: TGCAGTGCTAGGCTAGCGGGTGGAACCGGGGAGCTGTTTTTT. Translated, this gives CSARLAGGTGELFF.